These T cell receptor beta chains were read from a single sample in a study of cytomegalovirus exposure and HLA in healthy donors. Here immunoSEQ multiplex PCR was the method, and the copy in TCRdb shows in-frame clones only, minus some. This table holds 90,000 to 110,000 clones, 78% found once. Input material: PBMCs. These receptors were collected from a male donor in good health and CMV-seronegative. Both conserved end residues are part of each CDR3. A D gene is named only where the DNA matches it firmly. Clone size, where shown, is once, few, many, or a class for clones that have expanded.

. TRBJ2-2 . TRBV13 CASSLATGFSGTGELFF TGTGCCAGCAGCTTAGCCACAGGGTTTTCTGGCACCGGGGAGCTGTTTTTT
. TRBJ1-5 . TRBV9 CASSNSLGQPQHF TGTGCCAGCAGCAATTCACTAGGACAGCCCCAGCATTTT
. TRBJ1-2 . TRBV28 CASRLGGGNDYGYTF TGTGCCAGCCGCCTTGGCGGGGGAAATGACTATGGCTACACCTTC
. TRBJ2-7 TRBD1 TRBV27 CASKIDGTGGFEQYF TGTGCCAGCAAAATAGACGGGACAGGGGGCTTCGAGCAGTACTTC
many TRBJ2-2 TRBD1 TRBV15 CATSREWTGQAGELFF TGTGCCACCAGCAGAGAGTGGACAGGGCAAGCCGGGGAGCTGTTTTTT
once TRBJ2-3 . TRBV28 CASSLQGSTDTQYF TGTGCCAGCAGTTTACAGGGGAGCACAGATACGCAGTATTTT
. TRBJ1-5 . TRBV18 CASSPSSGATPGQPQHF TGTGCCAGCTCACCATCATCAGGGGCCACCCCCGGGCAGCCCCAGCATTTT
. TRBJ1-4 . TRBV27 CASSFRDTATNEKLFF TGTGCCAGCAGTTTCAGGGACACTGCAACTAATGAAAAACTGTTTTTT
. TRBJ2-3 . TRBV7-9 CSSSRSTDTQYF TGTTCCAGCAGCCGGAGCACAGATACGCAGTATTTT
. TRBJ2-7 TRBD1 TRBV6-5 CASSFWKGAFYEQYF TGTGCCAGCAGTTTCTGGAAGGGGGCTTTCTACGAGCAGTACTTC
. TRBJ2-7 . TRBV7-9 CASSLQTTPTYEQYF TGTGCCAGCAGCTTACAAACTACTCCCACCTACGAGCAGTACTTC
. TRBJ2-7 TRBD2 TRBV11-1 CASSLTSGSRNEQYF TGTGCCAGCAGCTTGACTAGCGGGAGTCGGAACGAGCAGTACTTC
. TRBJ1-1 TRBD1 TRBV11-3 CASSMQGDTEAFF TGTGCCAGCAGTATGCAGGGGGACACTGAAGCTTTCTTT
. TRBJ2-7 TRBD2 TRBV19 CASSFGTRAGAGEQYF TGTGCCAGTAGTTTCGGGACCCGAGCGGGAGCGGGCGAGCAGTACTTC
. TRBJ1-2 . TRBV4-3 CASSQVGEGEVFGYTF TGCGCCAGCAGCCAAGTGGGGGAGGGGGAGGTGTTTGGCTACACCTTC
. TRBJ2-1 . TRBV2 CASEGTGSYNEQFF TGTGCCAGCGAAGGGACTGGCTCCTACAATGAGCAGTTCTTC
. TRBJ1-4 . TRBV6-5 CASSASGREDEKLFF TGTGCCAGCAGTGCCTCAGGTCGGGAGGATGAAAAACTGTTTTTT
. TRBJ1-2 TRBD1 TRBV6-6 CASSPGQGAGGYTF TGTGCCAGCAGCCCGGGACAGGGGGCAGGAGGCTACACCTTC
. TRBJ1-1 TRBD1 TRBV19 CASTDRVGTEAFF TGTGCCAGTACCGACAGGGTGGGTACTGAAGCTTTCTTT
. TRBJ2-2 . TRBV28 CASSLLSSTGELFF TGTGCCAGCAGCCTCCTTTCGTCGACCGGGGAGCTGTTTTTT
. TRBJ1-2 . TRBV28 CANSGGGDAGYGYTF TGTGCCAATTCCGGCGGCGGGGATGCCGGCTATGGCTACACCTTC
. TRBJ2-7 TRBD2 TRBV7-2 CASSSMSGIYEQYF TGTGCCAGCAGCTCGATGAGCGGGATATACGAGCAGTACTTC
. TRBJ2-2 TRBD1 TRBV10-2 CASTENTGTGPGELFF TGCGCCAGCACCGAGAACACCGGGACAGGGCCCGGGGAGCTGTTTTTT
few TRBJ1-4 . TRBV5-1 CASSIPGTTNEKLFF TGCGCCAGCAGCATCCCAGGTACAACTAATGAAAAACTGTTTTTT
. TRBJ2-2 TRBD1 TRBV5-1 CASSLPGGDTGELFF TGCGCCAGCAGCTTGCCAGGGGGCGACACCGGGGAGCTGTTTTTT
. TRBJ1-1 . TRBV7-6 CASSQSEDTEAFF TGTGCCAGCAGCCAAAGTGAGGACACTGAAGCTTTCTTT
. TRBJ2-2 . TRBV5-4 CASSLDPKTGELFF TGTGCCAGCAGCTTGGATCCCAAAACCGGGGAGCTGTTTTTT
once TRBJ2-1 . TRBV2 CASSGFETGEQFF TGTGCCAGCAGTGGCTTCGAAACAGGGGAGCAGTTCTTC
few TRBJ2-2 TRBD1 TRBV5-1 CASSPRDRGTGELFF TGCGCCAGCAGCCCGCGGGACAGGGGCACCGGGGAGCTGTTTTTT
once TRBJ2-7 TRBD1 TRBV9 CASSVGQGALLDEQYF TGTGCCAGCAGCGTGGGGCAGGGGGCCCTACTCGACGAGCAGTACTTC
. TRBJ2-1 TRBD2 TRBV6-1 CASNLAGGGNEQFF TGTGCCAGTAATTTAGCGGGGGGGGGCAATGAGCAGTTCTTC
once TRBJ2-7 . TRBV9 CASSAGDRPHEQYF TGTGCCAGCAGCGCCGGTGACAGGCCGCACGAGCAGTACTTC